The sequence of this T cell receptor beta chain was determined in a study of blood T cell repertoires in COVID-19. For the study at large: Material from acute and convalescent COVID-19 was sourced from the United States, Italy and Spain. The cDNA or gDNA used as material had been derived from T cells, B-cell-depleted T cells, or PBMCs.

In the original processing: Amplifying reference gene primers gave estimates of nucleated cell counts. Some clones are missing from TCRdb's copy, which holds only in-frame ones; the method was immunoSEQ multiplex PCR. V and J calls plus clone size are reproduced from that table; the DNA served to infer D and trimming. The sample consists of approximately 260,000 clones, approximately 86% of them appearing once. The length of the CDR3 is 13 residues. Germline V CDR1 and CDR2: SGHNT, YYREEE (reference sequence). Trimming removed 4 bases at V and 4 bases at J, with 11 bases between. Sequenced input: peripheral blood. The gene calls are TRBV5-4 and TRBJ2-5; D unclear. The sequence was obtained from a man between 18 and 29 years old with active or convalescent COVID-19. CDR3: CASSPPIGETQYF. The CDR3 DNA reads as TGTGCCAGCAGCCCCCCAATCGGAGAGACCCAGTACTTC.